This T cell receptor beta chain was recovered during a study of T cells in Graves' hyperthyroidism and ophthalmopathy. This clonotype was counted many times. The CDR3 sequence is 14 residues long. V was cut by 4 bases and J by 4 bases, with 11 bases left in between. In germline, CDR1 is KGHDR, CDR2 SFDVKD. RNA transcripts gave rise to amplified TCR beta CDR3 regions. A first-round RT-PCR of the TCR CDR3 used the HTBI primer set. TCRdb used MiXCR to reprocess the multiplex PCR reads, holding one entry per CDR3 protein. The sample records a few hundred thousand distinct CDR3 sequences, roughly 13% being singletons.

The specimen sequenced was blood. The TCR originated in a woman between 40 and 50 years old with Graves' ophthalmopathy. This chain connects TRBV24-1 to TRBJ2-3; D remains unclear. This CDR3 reads CATSEIPGSDTQYF. The CDR3 bases are TGTGCCACCAGTGAGATCCCGGGCTCAGATACGCAGTATTTT.